This T cell receptor beta chain was sequenced during a study of shared clonotypes between healthy human individuals. A note on this clone: What it binds is unknown.

Genomic DNA belonging to each subset was distributed in equal measure over several immunoSEQ plates. Using immunoSEQ multiplex PCR, the repertoire was profiled, and TCRdb retains in-frame clones only, with some absent. The sample holds 2 million to 2.5 million clones, around 95% seen once. Study results and limitations: Memory subsets had estimated richness that was generally smaller than that of naive subsets.

The origin of this receptor is a man aged 18-30 years in good health. The sequenced sample consisted of naive CD4+ T cells sorted from blood. Sample subset: CD45RA+ positively selected.

CDR3 region: CASSRDRDNSPLHF. The CDR3 DNA follows: TGCGCCAGCAGTCGGGACAGGGATAATTCACCCCTCCACTTT. This chain links TRBV5-1 with TRBJ1-6; 9 bases are a match to TRBD1. Trimming removed 5 bases from V and 5 bases from J; junction bases left unmatched: 2. The CDR3 covers 14 residues. Germline V CDR1 and CDR2: SGHRS, YFSETQ.